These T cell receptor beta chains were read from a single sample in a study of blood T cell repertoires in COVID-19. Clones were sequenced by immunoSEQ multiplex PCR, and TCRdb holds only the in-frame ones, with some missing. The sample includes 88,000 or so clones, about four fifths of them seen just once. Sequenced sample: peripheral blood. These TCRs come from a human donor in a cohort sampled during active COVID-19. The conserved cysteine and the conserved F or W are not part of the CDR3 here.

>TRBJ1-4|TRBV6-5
ATRDGNQKLF
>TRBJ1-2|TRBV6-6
ASSYGEDGYT
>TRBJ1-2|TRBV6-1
ASSGPKRTGGYYGYT
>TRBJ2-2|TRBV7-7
ASGTSGRARELF
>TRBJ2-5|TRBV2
ASSGSSGAETQY
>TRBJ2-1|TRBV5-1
ASSLVDRVNNEQF
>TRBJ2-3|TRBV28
ASSFTRAGTDTQY
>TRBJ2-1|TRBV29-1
SVVLDPSANEQF
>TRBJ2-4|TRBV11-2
ASSFRGAGTGVIQY
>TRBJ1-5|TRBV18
ASSRDRAYQPQH
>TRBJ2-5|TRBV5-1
ASSQQETQY
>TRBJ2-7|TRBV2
AGTTSGYSYEQY
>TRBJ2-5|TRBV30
AWSFTSGGETQY
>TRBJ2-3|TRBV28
ASSLGLAGGSSTDTQY
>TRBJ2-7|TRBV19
ASSPLDGESYEQY
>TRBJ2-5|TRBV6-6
ASSPTQETQY
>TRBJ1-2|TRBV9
ASSVDPKDRGGGYT
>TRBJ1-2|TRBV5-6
ASSLGFGVGYT
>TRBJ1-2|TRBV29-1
SVEESPGQDENYGYT
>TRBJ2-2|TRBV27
ASSFLLAGTGELF
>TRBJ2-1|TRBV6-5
ASSYETSGAYNEQF
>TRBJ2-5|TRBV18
ASSDLAPQETQY
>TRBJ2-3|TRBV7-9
ASSSPRLAGVLLTNTQY
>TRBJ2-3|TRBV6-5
ASSLDSLRADTQY
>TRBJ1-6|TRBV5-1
ASSEQGGRGSPLH
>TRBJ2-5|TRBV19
ASSISGLAGNQETQY
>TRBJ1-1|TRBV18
ASSPRWGDEAF
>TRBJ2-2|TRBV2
ASEGLAGVGGELF
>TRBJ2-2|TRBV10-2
ASKIAGGDTGELF
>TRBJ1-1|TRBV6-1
ASSEAGRGGSEAF
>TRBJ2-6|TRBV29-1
SVGGGSGANVLT
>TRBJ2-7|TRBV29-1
SANLGQGYEQY
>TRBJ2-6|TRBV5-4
ASSEGQGGGVANVLT
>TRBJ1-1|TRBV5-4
ASSLQGLGTEAF
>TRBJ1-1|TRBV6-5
ASSQTGNTEAF
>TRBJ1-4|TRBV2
ASSLEGATNEKLF
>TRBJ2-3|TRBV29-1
SADYTTDTQY
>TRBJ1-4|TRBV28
ASSFRSDEKLF
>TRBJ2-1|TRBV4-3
ASSQVGDGSNEQF
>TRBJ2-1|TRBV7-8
ASSRLVNRYNEQF
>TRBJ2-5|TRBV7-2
ASSSSGTQGTQTQY
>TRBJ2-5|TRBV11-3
ASSYTAQETQY
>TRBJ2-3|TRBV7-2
ASSPNRQGGNTQY
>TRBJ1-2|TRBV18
ASSTRTEAMRYT
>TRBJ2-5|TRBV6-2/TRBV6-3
ASSYGADRGETQY
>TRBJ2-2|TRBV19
ASSRTGYTGELF
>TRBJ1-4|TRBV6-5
ASSGPGGNNEKLF
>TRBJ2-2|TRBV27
ASSRQGSSNTGELF
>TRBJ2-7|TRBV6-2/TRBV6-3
ASSSPPGLANLYEQY
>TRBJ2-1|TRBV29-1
SVEDYSGRGGNEQF